The rows below give T cell receptor beta chains drawn from one sample of a study of neurological immune-mediated disorders. TCRdb recomputed calls from the 5' RACE reads with MiXCR, one row per CDR3 protein. In the table there are some 57,000 distinct CDR3 sequences, more than 4% of which are singletons. The specimen was PBMCs. The receptors were sampled from a woman in her fifties or sixties with multiple sclerosis. CDR3s leave out the opening cysteine and the closing phenylalanine or tryptophan.

v_gene	j_gene	CDR3aa
TRBV7-2	TRBJ1-3	ASRLTAVEMRGNTIY
TRBV20-1	TRBJ2-1	SARARLYNEQF
TRBV29-1	TRBJ2-2	SAQKDYSTGELF
TRBV29-1	TRBJ2-1	SALRTEYNEQF
TRBV7-2	TRBJ2-7	ASSLNFGYEQY
TRBV29-1	TRBJ1-2	SVEEPFYGYT
TRBV20-1	TRBJ1-1	SALSDRGYTEAF
TRBV28	TRBJ2-4	ASSSLGEGEAKNIQY
TRBV7-9	TRBJ1-2	ASSFRGAHGYGYT
TRBV7-2	TRBJ1-4	ASSLPLGRGRGEKLF
TRBV4-3	TRBJ2-7	ASSQQTGGFGEQY
TRBV20-1	TRBJ2-1	TQGPYNEQF
TRBV6-2/TRBV6-3	TRBJ2-6	ASGLRGSGANVLT
TRBV18	TRBJ1-4	ASSSVRDEKLF
TRBV7-9	TRBJ2-2	ASSLFSRTGELF
TRBV20-1	TRBJ1-6	SARAQGDSPLN
TRBV6-5	TRBJ1-5	ARPWTGETRSNQPQH
TRBV4-3	TRBJ2-3	ASSQDRLATDTQY
TRBV7-9	TRBJ2-3	ASPGGGAPDTQY
TRBV12-3/TRBV12-4	TRBJ2-1	ASRPGTGVNEQF
TRBV7-8	TRBJ2-1	ASSPEVMSSYNEQF
TRBV10-3	TRBJ2-3	AISDRGKPSTDTQY